This T cell receptor (beta chain) is from a study of monozygotic twins with inflammatory bowel disease. Study results and caveats: Backing was not found for a single strong signal or clonotype associated with IBD. Healthy co-twins had higher TCRbeta inverse Simpson diversity than their IBD twins.

Germline assignment: CDR1 LNHNV and CDR2 YYDKDF (reference sequence). This CDR3 contains 15 residues. Making cDNA involved eight separate reactions per sample. TCRdb re-called the 5' RACE reads and gives one entry per CDR3 protein, without DNA. Its listing shows around 190,000 distinct CDR3 sequences. On this clonotype itself: As yet, its antigen is unknown.

No T cells were sorted before total RNA was taken from whole blood. Sequenced input: blood. The TCR comes from a human donor with ulcerative colitis or Crohn's disease, or a healthy co-twin of an affected twin (not recorded which). This chain connects TRBV15 to TRBJ1-1. The CDR3 here is CATSRDGRSNTEAFF.